Listed here is a single T cell receptor delta chain. Within its sample, this clone is large (0.1 to 1%). Its antigen specificity is not known. No base quality information exists; no much larger clone differs at one position. Staining of thymocytes was performed with Zombie NIR viability dye and with antibodies against CD3 (UCHT1), TCRgammadelta (11F2), TCRVgamma9 (IMMU360) and TCRVdelta2 (IMMU389). Bulk TRD and TRG CDR3 repertoires were produced separately from sorted Vgamma9Vdelta2 and nonVgamma9Vdelta2 gammadelta thymocytes taken from human fetal and pediatric thymuses. Pediatric thymus tissue was collected in Belgium from children having cardiac surgery. The ages of the pediatric thymus donors in the study ranged between about 1 and 11 years. As previously described, thymic cell suspensions were prepared from both fetal and post-natal thymuses. NonVgamma9Vdelta2 thymocytes were sorted as CD3+ gammadeltaTCR+ cells that did not have the Vgamma9+Vdelta2+ phenotype. Cell sorting was done on a FACS Aria III cell sorter (BD Biosciences).

V and J are truncated by 0 bases and 1 base respectively, leaving an intervening sequence of 18 bases. Inclusive of the bounding cysteine and phenylalanine, the CDR3 is 19 residues long. Here the CDR3 DNA is all that survives: 57 bases in frame from base 1. As encoded in the germline V gene, CDR1 is TSWWSYY while CDR2 is QGS. The reads were generated on an Illumina MiSeq. The study's processing was this. For publicity analysis, the Vgamma9Vdelta2 and nonVgamma9Vdelta2 bulk CDR3 files of each subject were merged into one combined repertoire per subject. Using base R and dplyr, each CDR3 amino acid sequence was checked across 9 single-cell datasets and nine to ten bulk repertoires to give a publicity score ranging from 0 to 19. Public reads were reanalyzed in TCRdb with CATT, and rows carrying the same DNA were merged afterwards. In this record, the V and J calls reflect TCRdb's handling and not the investigators' own analysis. The sample table holds 1,500 to 2,500 delta-chain clones, of which nearly 25% were seen once. The ten largest clones add up to roughly 4.3% of the sample.

This record comes from a study of fetal and pediatric gammadelta thymocytes (dated by TCRdb to between 2021 and 2023). About the full investigation: Previously published data and newly generated, unpublished data were combined in the bulk gammadelta thymocyte repertoires, which were used to strengthen a single-cell study of gammadelta thymocyte development. A total of roughly 10 subjects, comprising 3 fetal thymus donors and 7 pediatric thymus donors, were covered by the bulk gammadelta thymocyte repertoire set. Unpublished data were combined with previously published data (refs 27,28) to make up the bulk gammadelta thymocyte repertoires. Bulk TCR repertoire data were added to increase subject numbers and strengthen the CDR3 publicity analysis.

Overall study results and their limits: Compared with post-natal repertoires, fetal gammadelta thymocyte repertoires were previously reported to be enriched for TRDV2, TRGV8 and TRGV9 usage, low N additions and public CDR3s.

Material for sequencing was non-Vgamma9Vdelta2 gamma-delta T cells from the thymus. What the cell subset or site label conveys for this sample: CD3+gammadeltaTCR+ thymocytes not co-expressing Vgamma9 and Vdelta2. This TCR was recovered from a child who underwent cardiac surgery and was recorded as healthy. In this chain, TRDV1 is recombined with TRDJ2; TRDD3 is a possible D gene, resting on 6 matching bases. In nucleotide form, the sequence is TGTGCTCTTGGGGAACTAAGGACTATACTGGGAAATTTGACAGCACAACTCTTCTTT. The resulting protein is CALGELRTILGNLTAQLFF.